Below are 8 T cell receptor beta chains sequenced from a single sample in a study of T cell responses to AZD1222 COVID-19 vaccine. Assay used: immunoSEQ multiplex PCR; TCRdb lists only in-frame clones, some missing. Of some 98,000 clones in the sample, approximately 84% were seen once. This sample comprised peripheral blood, obtained 28 days after the second AZD1222 dose. These receptors all stem from an adult who received the AZD1222 COVID-19 vaccine.

The genes are TRBV6-5 and TRBJ2-2; no clear D gene. The V gene lost 5 bases and the J gene lost 9 bases, with 10 bases spanning the gap. In germline, CDR1 is MNHEY, CDR2 SVGAGI. The CDR3 has 12 residues. Written as DNA, the CDR3 is TGTGCCAGCAGTCCTCAGATGCGGGAGCTGTTTTTT. This gives the protein CASSPQMRELFF.

The chain links TRBV6-5 to TRBJ2-2; D may be TRBD2 (5 bases). The CDR3 length is 14 residues. V lost 2 bases to trimming and J lost 7 bases, with 11 bases between them. CDR1 and CDR2 (germline): MNHEY, SVGAGI. The CDR3 is CASSYTKGSGELFF. Here the CDR3 DNA reads TGTGCCAGCAGTTACACCAAAGGGAGCGGGGAGCTGTTTTTT.

CDR3 sequence: CASSLTSMNEKLFF. CDR3 nucleotides: TGTGCCAGCAGCTTAACGAGTATGAATGAAAAACTGTTTTTT. The V gene is TRBV6-5, the J gene TRBJ1-4; D call uncertain. CDR1 and CDR2 (germline): MNHEY, SVGAGI. The V end lost 6 bases, the J end lost 5 bases, and 13 bases lay between the germline ends. The CDR3 has 14 amino acids.

The chain couples TRBV7-9 to TRBJ1-6; D uncertain. The CDR3 is 15 residues long. V gave up 3 bases and J gave up 0 bases, with 6 bases separating them. Germline CDR1 is SEHNR and CDR2 is FQNEAQ (reference sequence). CDR3 amino acids: CASSFESSYNSPLHF. The CDR3 DNA reads TGTGCCAGCAGCTTTGAAAGCTCCTATAATTCACCCCTCCACTTT. The full variable domain, with the rest looked up from reference TRBV7-9 and TRBJ1-6, is DTGVSQNPRHKITKRGQNVTFRCDPISEHNRLYWYRQTLGQGPEFLTYFQNEAQLEKSRLLSDRFSAERPKGSFSTLEIQRTEQGDSAMYLCASSFESSYNSPLHFGNGTRLTVT.

The V and J genes are TRBV3-1 (or the pseudogene TRBV3-2) and TRBJ2-2; D might be TRBD2 (6 bases). Trimming removed 3 bases at V and 3 bases at J, with 14 bases between. This CDR3 has 16 amino acids. Germline CDR1 is LGHDT and CDR2 is YNNKEL (reference sequence). The DNA of the CDR3 is TGTGCCAGCAGCCAGGAGGGGCAGGGAGACACCGGGGAGCTGTTTTTT. This gives the protein CASSQEGQGDTGELFF.

The chain uses TRBV6-5 and TRBJ1-6; 9 bases line up with TRBD1. Per the germline V gene, CDR1 is MNHEY and CDR2 is SVGAGI. The CDR3 covers 16 residues. J gave up 10 bases and V 1 base, and 8 bases lay outside the gene matches. The CDR3 nucleotides read TGTGCCAGCAGTTACTTTGGGGACAGGGCTGAATCACCCCTCCACTTT. Protein: CASSYFGDRAESPLHF.

The chain combines TRBV9 with TRBJ1-4; tentatively, D is TRBD1 (5 bases). The V gene lost 0 bases and the J gene lost 5 bases, with 8 bases spanning the gap. The V gene's germline CDR1 is SGDLS and CDR2 YYNGEE. The CDR3 is 14 amino acids. The CDR3 DNA reads TGTGCCAGCAGCGTAGGGGACGGAAATGAAAAACTGTTTTTT. Translated: CASSVGDGNEKLFF.

This rearrangement joins TRBV19 to TRBJ1-1; 8 nucleotides line up with TRBD1. Germline V CDR1 and CDR2: LNHDA, SQIVND (reference sequence). This CDR3 is 15 amino acids long. Trimming cost V 3 bases and J 2 bases; bases outside gene matches: 5. The CDR3 nucleotides are TGTGCCAGTAGTATGGGGACAGGAACCAACACTGAAGCTTTCTTT. Translation gives CASSMGTGTNTEAFF. The full variable domain, in which reference TRBV19 and TRBJ1-1 provide the parts outside the CDR3, is DGGITQSPKYLFRKEGQNVTLSCEQNLNHDAMYWYRQDPGQGLRLIYYSQIVNDFQKGDIAEGYSVSREKKESFPLTVTSAQKNPTAFYLCASSMGTGTNTEAFFGQGTRLTVV.